This T cell receptor beta chain is drawn from a study of human T cells and chemical hapten exposure. Overall study: The patient population, which was mostly female, had alopecia areata, totalis or universalis.

As for this clonotype: The antigen is unknown.

This sample's time point: pre-sensitization, week 0. Sample treatment: therapeutic diphenylcyclopropenone sensitization with weekly scalp DPC. Staff drew blood before applying each patch test. The CDR3 consists of 16 residues. From germline, CDR1 is SNHLY and CDR2 FYNNEI. V dropped 4 bases and J dropped 2 bases, with 17 bases sitting between them. Notes on the study in general: Sensitizing with DPC caused no change in TCRs above 1 in 1000 frequency.

Original handling: Counts of TCRs in each sample centred on a median of around 96,000 and extended from about 24,000 to 680,000. TCRdb reprocessed the RACE reads with MiXCR, giving one entry per CDR3 protein. TCRdb assigned the V and J calls; the authors' analysis was not used. Among 240,000 or so distinct CDR3 sequences listed, 7% to 10% were seen once. The chain has TRBV2 and TRBJ2-5, with D uncertain. The sequence came from a woman in her 40s with alopecia areata. Some clones in this sample may be carry-over from other donors' samples. The starting material was whole blood, obtained in connection with sensitization to the hapten diphenylcyclopropenone (DPC). CDR3 amino acids: CASSVSPATFQETQYF. CDR3 bases: TGTGCCAGCAGTGTATCGCCCGCCACATTTCAAGAGACCCAGTACTTC.